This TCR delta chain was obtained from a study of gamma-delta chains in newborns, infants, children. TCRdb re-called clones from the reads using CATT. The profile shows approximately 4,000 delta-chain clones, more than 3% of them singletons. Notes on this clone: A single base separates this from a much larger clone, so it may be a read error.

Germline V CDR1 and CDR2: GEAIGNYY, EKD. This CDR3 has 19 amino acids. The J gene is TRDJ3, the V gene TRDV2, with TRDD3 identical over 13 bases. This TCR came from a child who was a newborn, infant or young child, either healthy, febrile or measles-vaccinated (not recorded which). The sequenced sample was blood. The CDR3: CACDTVLGDTSCDTRQMFF. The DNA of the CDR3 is TGTGCCTGTGACACCGTACTGGGGGATACGTCCTGTGACACCCGACAGATGTTTTTC.